Following are 12 T cell receptor beta chains from one sample sequenced in a study of identical twins. TCRdb reanalysed the 5' RACE reads using MiXCR and keeps one entry per CDR3 protein. The sample has roughly 290,000 distinct CDR3 sequences; 9.5% are singletons. The sample was also reused in another study, on yellow fever vaccine responses in identical twins.

What was sequenced was CD8+ T cells sorted from blood. The source of these receptors is a woman between 18 and 29 years old in good health.

This clonotype occurred many times. The chain uses TRBV20-1 and TRBJ2-1; a possible D gene is TRBD2 (6 bases). The CDR3 spans 14 residues. With 5 bases removed from V and 2 bases from J, the gap between germline ends came to 13 bases. CDR1 and CDR2 from the germline V gene are DFQATT and SNEGSKA (reference sequence). DNA of the CDR3: TGCAGTGCTGGAGGGGTCCCGCCCTACAATGAGCAGTTCTTC. Translated, it gives CSAGGVPPYNEQFF.

This clonotype was counted a few times. This rearrangement joins TRBV11-2 to TRBJ1-5, with D uncertain. The germline gives CDR1 SGHAT, CDR2 FQNNGV. Trimming shortened V by 1 base and J by 5 bases, and 15 bases separated the two germline ends. This CDR3 has 16 amino acids. CDR3 nucleotide sequence: TGTGCCAGCAGCTTAGCTCTCGGCAGTGGGGATCAGCCCCAGCATTTT. Protein sequence: CASSLALGSGDQPQHF. The full variable domain, rest sourced from reference TRBV11-2 and TRBJ1-5, is EAGVAQSPRYKIIEKRQSVAFWCNPISGHATLYWYQQILGQGPKLLIQFQNNGVVDDSQLPKDRFSAERLKGVDSTLKIQPAKLEDSAVYLCASSLALGSGDQPQHFGDGTRLSIL.

CDR3 DNA sequence: TGTGCCAGCAGCTTGGCCGTTACGATGGGTGAGCAGTACTTC. Translation: CASSLAVTMGEQYF. The rearrangement links TRBV5-6 to TRBJ2-7; the D is unclear. CDR3 length: 14 amino acids. V lost 0 bases and J 7 bases, leaving 14 bases between the germline ends. CDR1 and CDR2 (germline): SGHDT, YYEEEE.

The CDR3 is CASSYSIAGFDGYTF. As DNA, the CDR3 is TGTGCCAGCAGTTACTCGATCGCAGGGTTCGATGGCTACACCTTC. J is TRBJ1-2 and V is TRBV6-5; D is possibly TRBD1 (5 bases). V lost 0 bases, J lost 6 bases, and 14 bases lay in between. This CDR3 spans 15 amino acids. CDR1 is MNHEY, CDR2 SVGAGI, per germline.

In its sample, this clonotype was seen many times. The J gene is TRBJ2-7, the V gene TRBV2; D unresolved. V shed 10 bases and J shed 6 bases, with 22 bases lying between them. The CDR3 totals 14 residues. Per germline, CDR1 SNHLY and CDR2 FYNNEI. As DNA, the CDR3 is TGTGCCACCCTTTCCCGGACGGATAATGTCGAGCAGTACTTC. Amino acids: CATLSRTDNVEQYF.

This clonotype was observed a few times. The V and J genes are TRBV6-2 or TRBV6-3 and TRBJ1-1; possibly TRBD1 for D (5 bases). The V and J ends lost 2 bases and 0 bases respectively, with 7 bases between them. Looked up from germline, CDR1 is MNHEY and CDR2 is SVGEGT. This CDR3 is built from 14 residues. The CDR3 spells CASSYTGVNTEAFF. CDR3 in DNA: TGTGCCAGCAGTTACACGGGGGTGAACACTGAAGCTTTCTTT.

This clonotype was counted many times. The chain recombines TRBV20-1 with TRBJ2-2, with TRBD1 identical over 9 bases. In germline, CDR1 is DFQATT, CDR2 SNEGSKA (reference sequence). This CDR3 has 13 residues. Unmatched junction bases numbered 6, after V lost 7 bases and J lost 6 bases. The CDR3: CSERDRASGELFF. The CDR3 DNA is TGCAGTGAGCGGGACAGGGCGTCCGGGGAGCTGTTTTTT.

This clonotype was detected only a few times. The V and J genes are TRBV20-1 and TRBJ2-1, with TRBD2 matching 7 bases. CDR3 length: 15 amino acids. Germline V gene data show CDR1 as DFQATT and CDR2 as SNEGSKA (reference sequence). V lost 2 bases and J lost 5; bases outside the gene matches: 9. CDR3 sequence (DNA): TGCAGTGCTAGAAACGGTGCGGGAGCAAACAATGAGCAGTTCTTC. The encoded protein is CSARNGAGANNEQFF.

This clonotype was recorded at least ten times. This chain links TRBV12-3 or TRBV12-4 with TRBJ2-1; no clear D. Trimming took off 5 bases at V and 2 bases at J, with 16 bases between the two ends. CDR3 length: 16 residues. DNA of the CDR3: TGTGCCAGCAGTCTTGCGACGGTAGGCCCCTACAATGAGCAGTTCTTC. It yields the protein CASSLATVGPYNEQFF.

J is TRBJ2-7 and V is TRBV2; D is undetermined. The CDR3 extends over 13 amino acids. V was cut by 7 bases and J by 2 bases, with 12 bases left in between. Germline assignment: CDR1 SNHLY and CDR2 FYNNEI. In DNA, the CDR3 is TGTGCCAGCATGTTGAGGACCACCTACGAGCAGTACTTC. Protein sequence: CASMLRTTYEQYF.

Of note for this clonotype: Possible read error: a much larger clone is one base away. V gene TRBV7-2 combines with J gene TRBJ2-3, with 8 nucleotides matching TRBD2. The CDR3 is 13 amino acids. Germline CDR1 is SGHTA and CDR2 is FQGNSA. Written as DNA, the CDR3 is TGTGCCAGCAGACCAGCGGGAGCAGATACGAAGTATTTT. This translates into CASRPAGADTKYF. Full variable domain (outside the CDR3, taken from reference TRBV7-2 and TRBJ2-3): GAGVSQSPSNKVTEKGKDVELRCDPISGHTALYWYRQSLGQGLEFLIYFQGNSAPDKSGLPSDRFSAERTGGSVSTLTIQRTQQEDSAVYLCASRPAGADTKYFGPGTRLTVL.

This clonotype was observed at least ten times. J is TRBJ2-5 and V is TRBV6-5; 7 bases are shared with TRBD1. This CDR3 has 14 amino acids. With V trimmed by 1 base and J by 2 bases, 1 base remained unmatched. Per the germline V gene, CDR1 is MNHEY and CDR2 is SVGAGI. The CDR3 sequence: CASSYWDSQETQYF. The CDR3 DNA reads TGTGCCAGCAGTTACTGGGACAGTCAAGAGACCCAGTACTTC.